Each of the 24 T cell receptor beta chains below was sequenced from the same sample in a study of blood T cell repertoires in COVID-19. Data came from immunoSEQ multiplex PCR; TCRdb stores just in-frame clones and leaves some out. Altogether about 300,000 clones are present, 89% being singletons, with the ten largest covering approximately 2.9%. Sequencing was done on a sample of PBMCs or T cells enriched from blood (not recorded which). The receptor source for this set is a woman between 45 and 60 years old who had been exposed to COVID-19.

The CDR3 DNA is TGCGCCAGCAGAACTAGCGGGGGGGCCCCAGATACGCAGTATTTT. As protein: CASRTSGGAPDTQYF. The chain uses TRBV4-1 and TRBJ2-3, with 13 bases aligning to TRBD2. V lost 6 bases, J lost 4 bases, and 4 bases stayed unmatched. Germline loops: CDR1 MGHRA, CDR2 YSYEKL. CDR3 size: 15 residues.

This rearrangement joins TRBV6-5 to TRBJ1-6, with D unresolved. V lost 0 bases and J lost 10, with 10 bases in between. Germline V gene data show CDR1 as MNHEY and CDR2 as SVGAGI. The CDR3 extends over 14 amino acids. The DNA for the CDR3 is TGTGCCAGCAGTTACTCGGAGACGATGTCACCCCTCCACTTT. This gives the protein CASSYSETMSPLHF.

The V gene is TRBV5-6, the J gene TRBJ1-5, with D unclear. Germline lookup yields CDR1 SGHDT and CDR2 YYEEEE. V gave up 0 bases and J gave up 4 bases, with 8 bases separating them. This CDR3 has 14 residues. CDR3 protein: CASSLGGGNQPQHF. The CDR3 nucleotides read TGTGCCAGCAGCTTGGGGGGAGGGAATCAGCCCCAGCATTTT.

The DNA for the CDR3 is TGCGCCAGCAGCTTGGATACAGGGGGCAGGGAGCAGTTCTTC. It codes for CASSLDTGGREQFF. The chain carries TRBV5-1 and TRBJ2-1; TRBD1 aligns across 9 bases. The CDR3 extends over 14 amino acids. Germline V gene sequence: CDR1 SGHRS, CDR2 YFSETQ. Trimming at V came to 0 bases and at J to 10 bases, leaving 5 bases not matched to a gene.

CDR3 nucleotide sequence: TGCGCCAGCAGCCAAGAGGGACAGGCTTACAATGAGCAGTTCTTC. This translates into CASSQEGQAYNEQFF. This chain connects TRBV4-1 to TRBJ2-1, with 8 nucleotides matching TRBD1. Germline V gene lookup returns CDR1 MGHRA and CDR2 YSYEKL. The CDR3 is 15 amino acids. The V and J ends lost 0 bases and 4 bases, in that order; junction bases with no gene match: 2.

The chain links TRBV9 to TRBJ1-2; D is ambiguous. This CDR3 comprises 17 residues. V shed 4 bases and J shed 0 bases, with 19 bases lying between them. Per germline, CDR1 SGDLS and CDR2 YYNGEE. CDR3 DNA sequence: TGTGCCAGCAGCTCACACTGGGGAGGCAGATCTAACTATGGCTACACCTTC. Translated, it gives CASSSHWGGRSNYGYTF.

The chain employs TRBV27 and TRBJ2-1; TRBD2 aligns across 10 bases. J gave up 0 bases and V 10 bases, and 12 bases lay outside the gene matches. CDR3 length equals 17 residues. Germline CDR1 and CDR2: MNHEY and SMNVEV (reference sequence). The CDR3 DNA follows: TGTGCCACGAGCGGGGGGGGCTCTCGAATCTCCTACAATGAGCAGTTCTTC. It specifies CATSGGGSRISYNEQFF.

This sequence joins TRBV7-9 and TRBJ2-1; tentative D call: TRBD1 (5 bases). The CDR3 is 12 amino acids. Between the trimmed V and J ends, which lost 8 bases and 6 bases, there was a span of 11 bases. Per the germline V gene, CDR1 is SEHNR and CDR2 is FQNEAQ (reference sequence). The CDR3 DNA is TGTGCCAGCTCCTCTAGGGGCAATGAGCAGTTCTTC. The encoded protein is CASSSRGNEQFF.

The chain joins TRBV6-4 to TRBJ1-1, with 7 bases lining up with TRBD1. Germline values: CDR1 MRHNA, CDR2 SNTAGT. This CDR3 comprises 14 residues. Losses at the gene ends were 0 bases for V and 5 bases for J; bases not matched to a gene: 3. DNA of the CDR3: TGTGCCAGCAGTGACTCGTCAGGGGGGACTGAAGCTTTCTTT. This encodes CASSDSSGGTEAFF.

The rearrangement joins TRBV28 to TRBJ2-5; perhaps TRBD2 as D (6 bases). V lost 4 bases to trimming and J lost 2 bases, with 14 bases between them. The CDR3 contains 15 residues. The germline CDR1 and CDR2 sequences are MDHEN and SYDVKM. CDR3 in DNA: TGTGCCAGCAGTTCTCAACAGGCGGGACAAGAGACCCAGTACTTC. Translation gives CASSSQQAGQETQYF. Using reference TRBV28 and TRBJ2-5 for the parts outside the CDR3, the full variable domain is DVKVTQSSRYLVKRTGEKVFLECVQDMDHENMFWYRQDPGLGLRLIYFSYDVKMKEKGDIPEGYSVSREKKERFSLILESASTNQTSMYLCASSSQQAGQETQYFGPGTRLLVL.

The rearrangement joins TRBV28 to TRBJ1-2; D remains ambiguous. CDR3 length: 13 residues. V was trimmed by 3 bases and J by 6 bases, leaving 11 bases between them. Germline-derived CDR1 and CDR2 are MDHEN and SYDVKM. CDR3 bases: TGTGCCAGCAGTTTGGGCAGATCTAATGGCTACACCTTC. Encoded protein: CASSLGRSNGYTF.

This clone was recorded once. The V gene is TRBV27, the J gene TRBJ1-4, with 8 nucleotides matching TRBD1. With 0 bases clipped from V and 6 bases from J, the junction kept 6 bases outside the gene matches. This CDR3 region has 16 residues. CDR1 MNHEY and CDR2 SMNVEV come from the germline V gene (reference sequence). CDR3 protein: CASSLSMDRAHEKLFF. CDR3 sequence (DNA): TGTGCCAGCAGTTTATCGATGGACAGGGCTCATGAAAAACTGTTTTTT.

To note about this clone: Within the sample, other DNA sequences also encode this same CDR3. The chain carries TRBV21-1 and TRBJ2-1; TRBD2, the table's D call, lacks a check against the DNA. TRBV21-1 is flagged as a pseudogene. The CDR3 has 15 residues. The CDR3 bases are TGTGCCAGCAGCAAAGGGAGGAGCTCCTACAATGAGCAGTTCTTC. Translated, it gives CASSKGRSSYNEQFF.

The chain joins TRBV5-4 to TRBJ2-3; tentatively, D is TRBD2 (5 bases). The ends were cut back, 5 bases at V and 5 bases at J, with 9 bases in the middle. The CDR3 runs 12 residues. Germline loops: CDR1 SGHNT, CDR2 YYREEE (reference sequence). The CDR3 DNA is TGTGCCAGCAGTCTTAGCGAAGATACGCAGTATTTT. Its translation: CASSLSEDTQYF.

The J gene is TRBJ1-5, the V gene TRBV28, with D unclear. The CDR3 spans 13 residues. Per germline, CDR1 MDHEN and CDR2 SYDVKM. V lost 1 base to trimming and J lost 12 bases, with 13 bases between them. In DNA form, the CDR3 reads TGTGCCAGCAGTTTATCATTGGAGACGGTCCAGCATTTT. It is translated as CASSLSLETVQHF.

The CDR3 spells CASSLGTGGTTNYGYTF. CDR3 sequence (DNA): TGTGCCAGCAGTTTAGGGACAGGGGGTACTACCAACTATGGCTACACCTTC. The chain links TRBV28 to TRBJ1-2; 11 bases agree with TRBD1. J gave up 2 bases and V 2 bases, and 7 bases lay outside the gene matches. CDR1 is MDHEN and CDR2 is SYDVKM in the germline V gene. This CDR3 contains 17 residues.

The rearrangement links TRBV2 to TRBJ2-7; 10 nucleotides align to TRBD1. Germline assignment: CDR1 SNHLY and CDR2 FYNNEI. CDR3 size: 15 residues. The V segment lost 2 bases and the J segment 3 bases; nucleotides outside the gene matches: 4. CDR3 nucleotides: TGTGCCAGCAGTGAAAGGACAGGGGGTGTCTACGAGCAGTACTTC. Protein product: CASSERTGGVYEQYF.

V is TRBV28 and J is TRBJ2-1, with 10 bases identical to TRBD1. The junction had 5 bases not matched to a gene; V was cut back by 5 bases and J by 4 bases. CDR3 length: 15 amino acids. Per the germline V gene, CDR1 is MDHEN and CDR2 is SYDVKM. CDR3 amino acids: CASSAPGQGYNEQFF. The CDR3 nucleotides are TGTGCCAGCAGTGCGCCGGGACAGGGGTACAATGAGCAGTTCTTC.

This clone was observed once. This chain joins TRBV29-1 and TRBJ1-4, with 8 bases fitting TRBD1. With V trimmed by 7 bases and J by 12 bases, 13 bases remained unmatched. Germline CDR1 reads SQVTM; CDR2 reads ANQGSEA. CDR3 length: 13 residues. The CDR3 bases are TGCAGCGCCCAAAGGTCCGACAGGGGAGAACTGTTTTTT. This translates into CSAQRSDRGELFF.

The chain has TRBV18 and TRBJ2-3, with D possibly being TRBD2 (5 bases). The CDR3 spans 15 residues. The germline V gene has CDR1 KGHSH and CDR2 LQKENI. V was pared by 3 bases and J by 0 bases, with 10 bases between. The CDR3: CASSPQLGSTDTQYF. The DNA of the CDR3 is TGTGCCAGCTCACCTCAACTAGGGAGCACAGATACGCAGTATTTT.

The CDR3 region is CASSPGQGREQYF. The DNA for the CDR3 is TGCGCCAGCAGCCCCGGACAGGGTCGCGAGCAGTACTTC. The V and J genes are TRBV4-1 and TRBJ2-7, with TRBD1 matching 8 bases. CDR3 length: 13 amino acids. Germline V gene lookup returns CDR1 MGHRA and CDR2 YSYEKL. V was clipped by 4 bases and J by 6 bases; unmatched bases: 5.

V is TRBV2 and J is TRBJ1-1; D is possibly TRBD1 (6 bases). The CDR3 length is 12 residues. Germline V gene data show CDR1 as SNHLY and CDR2 as FYNNEI. V lost 5 bases and J lost 10, with 14 bases in between. CDR3 in amino acids: CASSSDRGGAFF. The DNA for the CDR3 is TGTGCCAGCAGTTCGGACAGAGGAGGAGCTTTCTTT.

The rearrangement links TRBV5-1 to TRBJ1-3; D gene unclear. The length of the CDR3 is 16 residues. Germline CDR1 and CDR2: SGHRS and YFSETQ. Trimming pared 0 bases from V and 0 bases from J, leaving 10 bases between. This CDR3 is CASSLDEGGSGNTIYF. The CDR3 DNA is TGCGCCAGCAGCTTGGATGAGGGTGGCTCTGGAAACACCATATATTTT.

V gene TRBV7-8 combines with J gene TRBJ2-2; 7 bases are shared with TRBD1. With V trimmed by 2 bases and J by 5 bases, 8 bases remained unmatched. The CDR3 extends over 16 amino acids. The germline gives CDR1 SGHVS, CDR2 FQNEAQ. The CDR3 is CASSLKTGTATGELFF. In DNA, the CDR3 is TGTGCCAGCAGCTTAAAGACCGGGACAGCAACCGGGGAGCTGTTTTTT.